These 20 T cell receptor beta chains came from one sample sequenced in a study of blood T cells in healthy people across ages. A second PCR of roughly 7 to 11 cycles used a sample-barcoded 5' primer and a J-beta primer mix. TCRdb fed the 5' RACE reads into MiXCR, producing one record per CDR3 protein. The sample lists about 1.4 million distinct CDR3 sequences; approximately 59% were seen once. The sequencing sample was made of blood. The receptors derive from a young man in good health.

The rearrangement uses TRBV6-1 and TRBJ2-5; no reliable D call. The germline CDR1 and CDR2 sequences are MNHNS and SASEGT. V was trimmed by 3 bases and J by 0 bases, leaving 11 bases between them. The CDR3 spans 15 residues. The CDR3 protein is CASSDAGINQETQYF. The CDR3, as DNA: TGTGCCAGCAGTGATGCCGGAATAAACCAAGAGACCCAGTACTTC.

This clonotype is a singleton in its sample. The chain uses TRBV9 and TRBJ2-3; D call uncertain. Germline lookup yields CDR1 SGDLS and CDR2 YYNGEE. This CDR3 is 14 amino acids long. Trimming stripped 4 bases from V and 6 bases from J, with 15 bases between. CDR3: CASSPRTARDTQYF. The CDR3 bases are TGTGCCAGCAGCCCTCGGACCGCTCGCGATACGCAGTATTTT.

A few counts support this clonotype. The V call is TRBV7-6, the J call TRBJ2-1; a weak D match, TRBD2 (5 bases). Germline lookup yields CDR1 SGHVS and CDR2 FNYEAQ. Trimming shortened V by 3 bases and J by 9 bases, and 15 bases separated the two germline ends. The CDR3 runs 14 residues. CDR3 residues: CASSLRLAGPEQFF. In DNA, the CDR3 is TGTGCCAGCAGCTTGCGGCTAGCTGGTCCTGAGCAGTTCTTC.

V and J are TRBV27 and TRBJ2-7, with a tentative D call TRBD2 (5 bases). V was clipped by 2 bases and J by 3 bases, with 8 bases between them. The germline V gene has CDR1 MNHEY and CDR2 SMNVEV (reference sequence). The CDR3 has 13 residues. CDR3 in DNA: TGTGCCAGCAGTTTACGAGGGTTCTACGAGCAGTACTTC. Its protein is CASSLRGFYEQYF.

This chain connects TRBV5-5 to TRBJ2-3; D is unresolved. CDR3 length: 11 residues. Germline V lookup: CDR1 SGHKS, CDR2 YYEKEE (reference sequence). Trimming pared 2 bases from V and 14 bases from J, leaving 12 bases between. Here the CDR3 reads CASSFIGRWYF. Here the CDR3 DNA reads TGTGCCAGCAGCTTCATCGGCCGTTGGTATTTT.

This chain joins TRBV4-2 and TRBJ1-2; D not resolved. The germline CDR1 and CDR2 sequences are LGHNA and YNFKEQ. V was pared by 1 base and J by 6 bases, with 12 bases between. The length of the CDR3 is 14 residues. The chain's CDR3 is CASSQGAPTDGYTF. The CDR3 DNA is TGTGCCAGCAGCCAAGGGGCACCGACGGATGGCTACACCTTC.

The chain uses TRBV5-1 and TRBJ2-7; a weak D match, TRBD2 (5 bases). This CDR3 comprises 14 residues. Germline loops: CDR1 SGHRS, CDR2 YFSETQ. V was clipped by 0 bases and J by 3 bases, with 10 bases between them. CDR3 protein: CASSLVGDYYEQYF. The CDR3 nucleotides are TGCGCCAGCAGCTTGGTGGGAGACTACTACGAGCAGTACTTC.

The chain uses TRBV6-6 and TRBJ2-1; 8 bases agree with TRBD2. The germline CDR1 and CDR2 sequences are MNHNY and SVGAGI (reference sequence). V shed 2 bases, J shed 10 bases, and the junction held 16 bases outside the gene matches. There are 17 residues in the CDR3. CDR3 sequence (DNA): TGTGCCAGCAGTTACGCGGGGGGCCGCGGGGGGTTCGGGGAGCAGTTCTTC. It is translated as CASSYAGGRGGFGEQFF.

This chain connects TRBV5-5 to TRBJ1-4, with D possibly being TRBD1 (6 bases). The germline V gene has CDR1 SGHKS and CDR2 YYEKEE (reference sequence). This CDR3 is built from 15 residues. Trimming left V 4 bases short and J 7 bases short, with 17 bases between. Here the CDR3 reads CASSRRGGSSEKLFF. CDR3 sequence (DNA): TGTGCCAGCAGCCGGAGGGGGGGCTCGTCTGAAAAACTGTTTTTT.

This clonotype turned up a few times. At one end, the junction sequence differs from germline, possibly due to a read error. The rearrangement joins TRBV7-2 to TRBJ1-2; 7 nucleotides line up with TRBD1. The V gene's germline CDR1 is SGHTA and CDR2 FQGNSA. The CDR3 has 13 amino acids. CDR3 DNA: TGTGCCAGTAGCTTGGAGCCCGGACAGGAATACACCTTC. Translation gives CASSLEPGQEYTF.

This clonotype turned up a few times. The chain has TRBV30 and TRBJ2-7, with D possibly matching TRBD2 (6 bases). The CDR3 has 12 amino acids. Germline V CDR1 and CDR2: GTSNPN, SVGIG (reference sequence). Trimming took 1 base from V and 2 from J, leaving 6 bases between them. The CDR3 region is CAWSAGAYEQYF. CDR3 DNA: TGTGCCTGGAGTGCGGGGGCCTACGAGCAGTACTTC.

The CDR3 sequence: CASSTRTRENIQYF. In DNA, the CDR3 is TGTGCCAGCAGTACCCGGACGAGGGAAAACATTCAGTACTTC. V usage is TRBV27 and J usage is TRBJ2-4; D is possibly TRBD2 (5 bases). The germline gives CDR1 MNHEY, CDR2 SMNVEV (reference sequence). Trimming removed 5 bases at V and 5 bases at J, with 13 bases between. This CDR3 contains 14 residues.

The count of this clonotype is one. Here the CDR3 reads CASSLVDRSWNTGELFF. The CDR3 DNA reads as TGTGCCAGCAGCTTAGTCGACAGGTCCTGGAACACCGGGGAGCTGTTTTTT. This chain connects TRBV7-9 to TRBJ2-2; a weak D match, TRBD1 (6 bases). The CDR3 spans 17 residues. V was clipped by 1 base and J by 1 base, with 13 bases between them. Per germline, CDR1 SEHNR and CDR2 FQNEAQ (reference sequence).

The chain uses TRBV2 and TRBJ1-5; the match to TRBD1 covers 9 bases. This CDR3 has 14 amino acids. CDR1 is SNHLY, CDR2 FYNNEI, per germline. With V trimmed by 8 bases and J by 3 bases, 5 bases remained unmatched. Written as DNA, the CDR3 is TGTGCCAGCTGGACAGGGGATGCCAATCAGCCCCAGCATTTT. Its protein is CASWTGDANQPQHF.

The rearrangement uses TRBV7-2 and TRBJ2-3, with TRBD2 matching over 8 bases. Looked up from germline, CDR1 is SGHTA and CDR2 is FQGNSA. Trimming cost V 3 bases and J 1 base; bases outside gene matches: 9. The CDR3 is made up of 17 amino acids. In DNA form, the CDR3 reads TGTGCCAGCAGCTTGTGGGTTAGCGGGGTAGGCACAGATACGCAGTATTTT. Its protein is CASSLWVSGVGTDTQYF.

The rearrangement links TRBV10-3 to TRBJ1-1; tentative D call: TRBD1 (5 bases). The CDR3 extends over 12 amino acids. Trimming took 1 base from V and 8 from J, leaving 8 bases between them. The germline V gene encodes CDR1 ENHRY and CDR2 SYGVKD. For the CDR3, the DNA is TGTGCCATCAGTGAGTACAGGAAAGAAGCTTTCTTT. This encodes CAISEYRKEAFF.

This clonotype was observed once. The chain recombines TRBV13 with TRBJ1-1; TRBD1 is a possible D gene (6 bases). V was clipped by 3 bases and J by 7 bases, with 15 bases between them. Germline-derived CDR1 and CDR2 are PRHDT and FYEKMQ (reference sequence). The CDR3 extends over 14 amino acids. The DNA for the CDR3 is TGTGCCAGCAGCTTCTGGGGGGGGGCGGTTGAAGCTTTCTTT. It translates to CASSFWGGAVEAFF. Based on the CDR3 plus reference TRBV13 and TRBJ1-1, the full variable domain is AAGVIQSPRHLIKEKRETATLKCYPIPRHDTVYWYQQGPGQDPQFLISFYEKMQSDKGSIPDRFSAQQFSDYHSELNMSSLELGDSALYFCASSFWGGAVEAFFGQGTRLTVV.

The chain combines TRBV27 with TRBJ2-7; TRBD1 matches 9 bases. V lost 6 bases and J lost 6; bases outside the gene matches: 12. Germline CDR1 MNHEY, CDR2 SMNVEV (reference sequence). This CDR3 spans 15 amino acids. DNA for the CDR3: TGTGCCAGCAGCGGAGGGACAGGGTTTCCCCTCGAGCAGTACTTC. It is translated as CASSGGTGFPLEQYF.

The chain links TRBV5-1 to TRBJ2-2; perhaps TRBD2 as D (6 bases). The V and J ends lost 3 bases and 6 bases respectively, with 9 bases between them. Germline V gene lookup returns CDR1 SGHRS and CDR2 YFSETQ. The CDR3 covers 13 residues. The CDR3 spells CASSWGDSGELFF. The CDR3, as DNA: TGCGCCAGCAGCTGGGGGGACTCCGGGGAGCTGTTTTTT.

The CDR3 DNA reads TGTGCCAGCAGGACAGCCTCCCAAGAGACCCAGTACTTC. It translates to CASRTASQETQYF. This sequence joins TRBV7-8 and TRBJ2-5; D might be TRBD1 (5 bases). V shed 6 bases and J shed 1 base, with 9 bases lying between them. This CDR3 is built from 13 residues. The germline gives CDR1 SGHVS, CDR2 FQNEAQ.